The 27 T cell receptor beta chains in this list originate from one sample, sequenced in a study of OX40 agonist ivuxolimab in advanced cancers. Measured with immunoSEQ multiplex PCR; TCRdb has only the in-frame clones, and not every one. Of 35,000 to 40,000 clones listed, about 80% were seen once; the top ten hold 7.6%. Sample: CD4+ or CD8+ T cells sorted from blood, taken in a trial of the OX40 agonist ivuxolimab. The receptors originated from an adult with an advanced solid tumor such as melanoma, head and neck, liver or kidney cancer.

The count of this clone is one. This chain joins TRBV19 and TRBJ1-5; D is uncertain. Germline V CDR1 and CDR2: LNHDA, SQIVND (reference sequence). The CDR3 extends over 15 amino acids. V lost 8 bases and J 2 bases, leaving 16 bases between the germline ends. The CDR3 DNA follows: TGTGCCAGTTACGACACCTTACTGGGCAATCAGCCCCAGCATTTT. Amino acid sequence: CASYDTLLGNQPQHF.

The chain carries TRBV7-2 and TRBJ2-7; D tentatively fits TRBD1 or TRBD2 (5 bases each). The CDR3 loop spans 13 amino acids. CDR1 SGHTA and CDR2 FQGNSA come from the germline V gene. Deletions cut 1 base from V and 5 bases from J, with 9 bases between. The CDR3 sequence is CASSLDWGNEQYF. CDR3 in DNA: TGTGCCAGCAGCTTAGATTGGGGGAACGAGCAGTACTTC.

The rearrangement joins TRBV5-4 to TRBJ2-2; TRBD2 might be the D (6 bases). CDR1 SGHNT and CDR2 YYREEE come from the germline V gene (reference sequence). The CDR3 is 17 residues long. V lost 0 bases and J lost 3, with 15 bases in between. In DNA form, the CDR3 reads TGTGCCAGCAGCTTGGAGGGAGGAGGAGCTCACACCGGGGAGCTGTTTTTT. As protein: CASSLEGGGAHTGELFF.

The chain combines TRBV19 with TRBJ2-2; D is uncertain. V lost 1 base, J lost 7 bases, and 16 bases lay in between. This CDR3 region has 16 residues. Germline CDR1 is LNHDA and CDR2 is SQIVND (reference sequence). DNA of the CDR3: TGTGCCAGTAGTATAGTACTCAGGAATGGTGGCGGGGAGCTGTTTTTT. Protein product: CASSIVLRNGGGELFF.

The CDR3 DNA reads as TGCGCCAGCAGCCAAGTGGCTTTGTGGCGGGAGAGCTACAATGAGCAGTTCTTC. Translated: CASSQVALWRESYNEQFF. The rearrangement joins TRBV4-1 to TRBJ2-1; the match to TRBD2 covers 7 bases. Trimming removed 1 base from V and 3 bases from J; junction bases left unmatched: 12. From germline, CDR1 is MGHRA and CDR2 YSYEKL. The CDR3 has 18 residues.

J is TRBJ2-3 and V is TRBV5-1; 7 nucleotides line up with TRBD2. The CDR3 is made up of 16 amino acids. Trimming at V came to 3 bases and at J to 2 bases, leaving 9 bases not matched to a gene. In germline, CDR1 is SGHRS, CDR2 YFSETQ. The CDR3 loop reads CASSSNLAGNTDTQYF. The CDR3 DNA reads TGCGCCAGCAGCTCTAACTTAGCGGGTAACACAGATACGCAGTATTTT.

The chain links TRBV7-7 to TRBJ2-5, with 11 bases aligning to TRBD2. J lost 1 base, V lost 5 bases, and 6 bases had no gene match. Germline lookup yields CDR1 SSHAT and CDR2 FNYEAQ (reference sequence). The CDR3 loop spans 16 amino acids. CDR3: CASSAGLAEVQETQYF. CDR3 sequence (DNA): TGTGCCAGCAGCGCGGGACTAGCGGAGGTCCAAGAGACCCAGTACTTC.

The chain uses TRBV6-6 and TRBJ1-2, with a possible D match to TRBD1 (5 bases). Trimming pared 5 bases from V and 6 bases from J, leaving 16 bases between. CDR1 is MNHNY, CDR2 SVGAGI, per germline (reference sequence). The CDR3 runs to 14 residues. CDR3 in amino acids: CASSTVGGVDGYTF. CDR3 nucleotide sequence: TGTGCCAGCAGTACGGTGGGGGGTGTCGATGGCTACACCTTC.

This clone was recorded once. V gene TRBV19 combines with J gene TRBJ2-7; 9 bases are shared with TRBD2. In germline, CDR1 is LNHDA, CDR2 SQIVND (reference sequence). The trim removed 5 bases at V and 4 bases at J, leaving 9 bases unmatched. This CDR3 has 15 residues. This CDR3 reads CASSDSGRSIYEQYF. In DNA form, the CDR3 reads TGTGCCAGTAGTGATAGCGGGAGATCGATATACGAGCAGTACTTC.

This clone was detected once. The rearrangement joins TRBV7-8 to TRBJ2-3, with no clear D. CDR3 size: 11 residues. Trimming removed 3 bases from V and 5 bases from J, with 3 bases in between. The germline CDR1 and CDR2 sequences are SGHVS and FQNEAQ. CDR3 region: CASSFIDTQYF. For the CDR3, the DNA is TGTGCCAGCAGCTTCATAGATACGCAGTATTTT.

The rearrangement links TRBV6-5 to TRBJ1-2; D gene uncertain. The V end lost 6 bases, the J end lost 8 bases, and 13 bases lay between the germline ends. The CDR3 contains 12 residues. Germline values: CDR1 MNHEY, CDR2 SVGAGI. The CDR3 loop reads CASRRQLGGYTF. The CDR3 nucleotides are TGTGCCAGCAGACGGCAGCTTGGAGGCTACACCTTC.

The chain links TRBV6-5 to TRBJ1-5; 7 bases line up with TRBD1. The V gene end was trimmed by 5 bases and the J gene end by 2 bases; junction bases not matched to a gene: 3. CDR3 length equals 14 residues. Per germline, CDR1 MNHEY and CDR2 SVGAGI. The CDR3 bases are TGTGCCAGCAGTACCACAGGGGGCAATCAGCCCCAGCATTTT. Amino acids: CASSTTGGNQPQHF.

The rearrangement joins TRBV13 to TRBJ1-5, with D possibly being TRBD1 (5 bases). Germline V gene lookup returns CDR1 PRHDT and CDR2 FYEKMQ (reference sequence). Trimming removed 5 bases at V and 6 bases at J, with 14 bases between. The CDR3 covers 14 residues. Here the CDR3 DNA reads TGTGCCAGCAGCACATCCCACAGGCTTCAGCCCCAGCATTTT. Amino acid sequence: CASSTSHRLQPQHF.

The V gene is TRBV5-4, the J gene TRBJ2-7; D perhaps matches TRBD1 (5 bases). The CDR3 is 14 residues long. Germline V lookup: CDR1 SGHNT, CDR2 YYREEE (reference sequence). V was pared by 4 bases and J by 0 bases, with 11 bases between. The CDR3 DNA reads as TGTGCCAGCAGCGGGGCGGCGAGCTCCTACGAGCAGTACTTC. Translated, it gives CASSGAASSYEQYF.

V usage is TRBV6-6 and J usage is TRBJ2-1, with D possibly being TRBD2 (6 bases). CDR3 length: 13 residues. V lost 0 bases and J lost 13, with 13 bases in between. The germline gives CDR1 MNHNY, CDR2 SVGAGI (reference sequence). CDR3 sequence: CASSYSGGIDQFF. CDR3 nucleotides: TGTGCCAGCAGTTACTCGGGCGGGATTGACCAGTTCTTC.

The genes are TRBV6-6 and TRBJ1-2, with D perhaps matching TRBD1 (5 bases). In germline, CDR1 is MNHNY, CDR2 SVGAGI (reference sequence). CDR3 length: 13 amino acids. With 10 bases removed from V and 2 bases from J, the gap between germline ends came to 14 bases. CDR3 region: CANSRDGNYGYTF. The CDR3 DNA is TGTGCCAACAGCAGGGACGGAAACTATGGCTACACCTTC.

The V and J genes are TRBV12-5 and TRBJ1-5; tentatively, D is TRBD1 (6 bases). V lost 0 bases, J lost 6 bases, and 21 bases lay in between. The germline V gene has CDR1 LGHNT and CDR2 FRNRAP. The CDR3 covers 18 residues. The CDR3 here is CASGLVRGGAGSGQPQHF. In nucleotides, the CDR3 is TGTGCTAGTGGTTTGGTAAGGGGGGGCGCAGGATCGGGTCAGCCCCAGCATTTT.

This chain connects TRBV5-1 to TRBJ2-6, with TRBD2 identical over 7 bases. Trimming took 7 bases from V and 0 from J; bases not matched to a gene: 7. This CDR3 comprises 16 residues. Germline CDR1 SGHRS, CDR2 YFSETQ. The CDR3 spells CASAPGGTSGANVLTF. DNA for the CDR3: TGCGCCAGCGCGCCGGGGGGTACCTCTGGGGCCAACGTCCTGACTTTC.

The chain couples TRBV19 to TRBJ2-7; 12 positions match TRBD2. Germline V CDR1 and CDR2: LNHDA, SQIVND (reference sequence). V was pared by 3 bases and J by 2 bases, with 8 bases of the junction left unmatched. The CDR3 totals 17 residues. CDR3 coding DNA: TGTGCCAGTAGTATCCTACTTCCTAGCGGGAGGGCCTACGAGCAGTACTTC. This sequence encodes CASSILLPSGRAYEQYF.

CDR3 nucleotide sequence: TGTGCCAGCAGTTTACTGACAGCGGGAGGCGCACGTGAGCAGTTCTTC. This sequence encodes CASSLLTAGGAREQFF. The chain carries TRBV27 and TRBJ2-1; 9 bases agree with TRBD2. Germline-derived CDR1 and CDR2 are MNHEY and SMNVEV (reference sequence). Losses at the gene ends were 2 bases for V and 9 bases for J; bases not matched to a gene: 11. This CDR3 has 16 residues.

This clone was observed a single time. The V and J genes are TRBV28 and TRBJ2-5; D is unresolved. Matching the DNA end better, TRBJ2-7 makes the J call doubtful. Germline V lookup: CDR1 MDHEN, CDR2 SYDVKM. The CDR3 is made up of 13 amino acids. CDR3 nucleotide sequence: TGTGCCAGCAGTTTGGCAGCCTCCTACGAGCAGTACTTC. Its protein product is CASSLAASYEQYF.

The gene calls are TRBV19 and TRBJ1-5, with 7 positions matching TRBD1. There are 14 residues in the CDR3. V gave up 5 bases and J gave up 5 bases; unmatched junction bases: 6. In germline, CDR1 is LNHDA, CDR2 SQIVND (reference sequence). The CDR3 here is CASSASGGDQPQHF. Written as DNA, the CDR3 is TGTGCCAGTAGTGCCTCAGGGGGGGATCAGCCCCAGCATTTT.

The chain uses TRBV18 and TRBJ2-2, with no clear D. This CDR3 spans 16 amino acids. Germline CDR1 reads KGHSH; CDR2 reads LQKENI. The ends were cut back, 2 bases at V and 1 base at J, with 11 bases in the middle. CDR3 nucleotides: TGTGCCAGCTCACCAGTATCCGGCAAGAACACCGGGGAGCTGTTTTTT. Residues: CASSPVSGKNTGELFF.

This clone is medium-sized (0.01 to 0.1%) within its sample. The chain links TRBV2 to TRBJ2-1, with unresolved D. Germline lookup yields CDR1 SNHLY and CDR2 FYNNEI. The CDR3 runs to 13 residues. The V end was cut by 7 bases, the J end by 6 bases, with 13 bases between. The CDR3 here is CASNTLGINEQFF. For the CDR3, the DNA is TGTGCCAGCAACACCTTAGGCATCAATGAGCAGTTCTTC. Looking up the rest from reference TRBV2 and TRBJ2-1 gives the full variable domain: EPEVTQTPSHQVTQMGQEVILRCVPISNHLYFYWYRQILGQKVEFLVSFYNNEISEKSEIFDDQFSVERPDGSNFTLKIRSTKLEDSAMYFCASNTLGINEQFFGPGTRLTVL.

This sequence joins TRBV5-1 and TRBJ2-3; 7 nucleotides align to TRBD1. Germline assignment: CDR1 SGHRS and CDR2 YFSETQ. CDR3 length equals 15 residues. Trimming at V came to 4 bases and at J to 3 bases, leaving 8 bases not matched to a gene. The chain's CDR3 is CASSPRSGGTDTQYF. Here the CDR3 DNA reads TGCGCCAGCAGCCCGCGGTCAGGGGGTACAGATACGCAGTATTTT.

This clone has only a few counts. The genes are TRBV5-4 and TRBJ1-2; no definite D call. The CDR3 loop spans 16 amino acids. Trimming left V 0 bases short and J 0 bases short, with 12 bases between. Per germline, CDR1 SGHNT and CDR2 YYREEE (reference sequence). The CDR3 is CASSLGGSGANYGYTF. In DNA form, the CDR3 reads TGTGCCAGCAGCTTGGGGGGATCGGGCGCTAACTATGGCTACACCTTC.

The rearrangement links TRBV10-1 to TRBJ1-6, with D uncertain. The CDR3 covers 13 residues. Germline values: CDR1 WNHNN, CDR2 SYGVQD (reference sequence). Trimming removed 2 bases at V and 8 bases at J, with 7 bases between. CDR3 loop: CASSEQVDSPLHF. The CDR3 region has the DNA TGCGCCAGCAGTGAGCAAGTTGATTCACCCCTCCACTTT.